One and the same sample provided the 6 T cell receptor beta chains below, sequenced in a study of blood T cells in healthy people across ages. With a J-beta primer mix and a sample-barcoded 5' primer, a second PCR ran about 6 to 11 cycles. TCRdb fed the 5' RACE reads into MiXCR, producing one record per CDR3 protein. The sample consists of around 620,000 distinct CDR3 sequences, 25% to 30% of them appearing once. Sequencing was performed on blood. Every receptor here comes from a woman in her 70s in good health.

The V gene is TRBV7-2, the J gene TRBJ2-5, with D possibly TRBD2 on 6 matching bases. Between the trimmed V and J ends, which lost 1 base and 5 bases, there was a span of 14 bases. Germline values: CDR1 SGHTA, CDR2 FQGNSA. The CDR3 is 15 residues long. CDR3 amino acids: CASSLGRSAGETQYF. DNA for the CDR3: TGTGCCAGCAGCTTAGGGCGGAGCGCGGGGGAGACCCAGTACTTC.

The chain couples TRBV29-1 to TRBJ1-4, with D perhaps matching TRBD1 (5 bases). The CDR3 consists of 13 residues. Trimming took 5 bases from V and 8 from J, leaving 15 bases between them. From germline, CDR1 is SQVTM and CDR2 ANQGSEA. CDR3 nucleotide sequence: TGCAGCGTTTTGGGGGGTTTTGGAGAAAAACTGTTTTTT. Amino acid sequence: CSVLGGFGEKLFF.

Note on this clonotype: With a much larger clone just one base away, this may be a read error. This chain uses TRBV11-2 with TRBJ2-7; maybe TRBD2 (6 bases). The V gene's germline CDR1 is SGHAT and CDR2 FQNNGV. Trimming removed 8 bases at V and 5 bases at J, with 16 bases between. The CDR3 is made up of 13 amino acids. The CDR3 is CASGLVGGHEQYF. As DNA, the CDR3 is TGTGCCAGCGGGCTAGTGGGAGGCCACGAGCAGTACTTC.

The CDR3 loop is CASSFPGLAVTDTQYF. In DNA form, the CDR3 reads TGTGCCAGCAGCTTTCCGGGACTAGCGGTAACAGATACGCAGTATTTT. The chain uses TRBV5-6 and TRBJ2-3; 11 bases are shared with TRBD2. The trim removed 2 bases at V and 3 bases at J, leaving 5 bases unmatched. From germline, CDR1 is SGHDT and CDR2 YYEEEE. The CDR3 has 16 residues.

The gene calls are TRBV2 and TRBJ1-4; 9 nucleotides agree with TRBD1. The CDR3 is 13 amino acids. Germline lookup yields CDR1 SNHLY and CDR2 FYNNEI. The trim removed 11 bases at V and 8 bases at J, leaving 9 bases unmatched. CDR3 sequence reads: CAGVGTGIEKLFF. CDR3 DNA sequence: TGTGCCGGAGTCGGGACAGGGATCGAAAAACTGTTTTTT.

The rearrangement joins TRBV7-2 to TRBJ2-5; D is ambiguous. With 5 bases removed from V and 0 bases from J, the gap between germline ends came to 19 bases. The CDR3 extends over 17 amino acids. The germline V gene has CDR1 SGHTA and CDR2 FQGNSA. The DNA of the CDR3 is TGTGCCAGCAGCCCCCGGATCCAACCTATGTACCAAGAGACCCAGTACTTC. Protein sequence: CASSPRIQPMYQETQYF.